This entry concerns a single T cell receptor beta chain. Other DNA variants within this sample encode the same CDR3. Trimming took off 0 bases at V and 7 bases at J, with 11 bases between the two ends. CDR1 is SGHRS and CDR2 is YFSETQ in the germline V gene. The CDR3 totals 14 residues. This sample stems from a study of control samples from healthy donors and cancer patients. Sequencing was performed with immunoSEQ multiplex PCR; in TCRdb, only in-frame clones are kept and a portion is missing. The profile shows approximately 170,000 clones, around 90% of them singletons. The chain carries TRBV5-1 and TRBJ1-5; the D gene is possibly TRBD1 (6 bases). The sample consisted of blood. The receptor was isolated from a man between 25 and 39 years old in good health. CDR3 region: CASSLEGQGQPQHF. As DNA, the CDR3 is TGCGCCAGCAGCTTGGAGGGTCAGGGGCAGCCCCAGCATTTT.